This entry features one T cell receptor beta chain sequence. Its antigen has not been determined. It has no much larger one-base neighbor in the sample; base qualities were not kept. The CDR3 regions of human TCRbeta chains were analyzed by immunosequencing. The authors' pipeline ran thus. Repertoire TCRs were checked for matches against a reference library of SARS-CoV-2-specific TCRs that had been generated using the MIRA antigen-specificity platform. Breadth was defined as the fraction of unique TCRs that were SARS-CoV-2-associated, and depth was defined as the fraction of total T cells that were SARS-CoV-2-associated. Using the MIRA data, each spike-specific TCR was assigned both to the spike region to which the TCR was reactive and to a CD4 or CD8 class. Log10-transformed breadth and depth values were compared by one-way ANOVA with Sidak's multiple comparisons tests. Imported from immuneACCESS, the table was reduced by TCRdb to in-frame sequences with V and J called. These copies leave out some clones; in studies compared against another copy, an unresolved V gene accounts for under half, and the cause of the remainder is not known. Clone size and V and J calls were adopted from that table, with D and trimming inferred from the DNA. The sample data list 27,000 or so clones, and about 90% of these were observed just once. 6.5% to 9% of the sample goes to the ten largest clones.

This specimen's time point label, interpreted: about 28 days (+/-7) after the second vaccine dose. Because spike-specific TCR depth and breadth did not differ between the two schedules, AZD1222 recipients who got a second dose at roughly 4 weeks were pooled with those who got a second dose at roughly 12 weeks. Vaccinee samples were obtained from the UK trials COV001 and COV002, which included a single-blind randomized controlled phase 2/3 trial of AZD1222 (ChAdOx1 nCoV-19) in healthy adults. Trial participant PBMC samples were collected at day 0 and day 28 after the second dose for TCRbeta chain sequencing. This specimen comes from a study of T cell responses to AZD1222 COVID-19 vaccine (dated by TCRdb to the early 2020s). General notes on the study: TCR sequencing was performed for some 250 trial participants, of whom 200 to 210 were given two doses of AZD1222 and around 25 were given two doses of MenACWY control vaccine. Trial participants were enrolled by age into 18-55, 56-69 and 70-plus year subgroups, with approximately 150, 30 and 60 TCR-sequenced participants respectively.

Broad study findings and their caveats: Nearly half of unique spike-specific TCRs reportedly recognized epitopes outside regions mutated in the B.1.351 and B.1.1.7 variants. CD4 TCRs associated with the vaccine covered the entire spike protein, and the dominant responses were in regions 160-218 and 743-854. Participants were mostly white British, with more females than males. The authors suggested clonal diversity may have been underestimated. A significant rise in spike-specific TCR breadth and depth was observed after two AZD1222 doses relative to day 0 and relative to MenACWY recipients. The 56-69-year group was small, and its depth increase did not reach significance, likely because of low power. No day 14 peak-response samples were available, so repertoires were characterized only after the peak T cell response. Conclusions about previously exposed vaccinees were limited because only six AZD1222 recipients were SARS-CoV-2 seropositive at baseline.

Here V drops 1 base and J drops 2 bases, and the junction holds 10 bases not matched to any gene. Counted from cysteine to phenylalanine, this CDR3 has 18 amino acids. Solely the CDR3 DNA is kept, with 54 bases framed from the first base. The germline V gene sets CDR1 to SGHTA and CDR2 to FQGNSA. The TCR was taken from an adult who received the AZD1222 COVID-19 vaccine. The rearrangement combines TRBV7-2 with TRBJ2-5; TRBD1 matches 10 bases in the middle. Sample: peripheral blood, taken 28 days after the second AZD1222 dose. The DNA sequence follows: TGTGCCAGCAGCTTAGGATTGCGGGACAGGGGACCTCAAGAGACCCAGTACTTC. Protein translation: CASSLGLRDRGPQETQYF.